This T cell receptor (beta chain) comes out of a study of blood T cells in healthy people across ages. Peripheral blood from each donor was collected in a volume of roughly 9.8 milliliters. Trimming cost V 5 bases and J 2 bases, with 11 bases left between them. CDR1 is MNHEY and CDR2 is SMNVEV in the germline V gene (reference sequence). CDR3 length: 14 residues. This clonotype was found a few times. Through a sample-barcoded 5' primer and a J-beta primer mix, a second PCR was run for 7 to 11 cycles. TCRdb ran MiXCR on the 5' RACE reads and lists one entry per CDR3 protein. The repertoire consists of about 1 million distinct CDR3 sequences, with 40% to 50% occurring once and the leading ten covering 15% to 20%.

Sequenced material: blood. V usage is TRBV27 and J usage is TRBJ2-3; D perhaps matches TRBD2 (6 bases). The sequence was collected from an older woman in good health. The CDR3 protein is CASSPAGYTDTQYF. CDR3 nucleotides: TGTGCCAGCAGTCCCGCGGGGTACACAGATACGCAGTATTTT.